Shown below are 17 T cell receptor beta chains from a single sample sequenced in a study of identical twins. TCRdb redid the calling of the 5' RACE reads with MiXCR, one entry per CDR3 protein. The table records 240,000 or so distinct CDR3 sequences, roughly 7% of them present only once. This sample also belongs to another study, concerning yellow fever vaccine responses in identical twins.

The material sequenced was memory (CD45RO+) T cells sorted from blood. These receptors were taken from a woman aged 18-29 years in good health.

This clonotype was seen only a few times. V usage is TRBV4-1 and J usage is TRBJ2-2, with D possibly TRBD2 on 7 matching bases. The CDR3 contains 19 residues. The V and J ends lost 1 base and 0 bases respectively, with 18 bases between them. Germline-derived CDR1 and CDR2 are MGHRA and YSYEKL. In nucleotides, the CDR3 is TGCGCCAGCAGCCAAGGAATTCTTCGGGGGGCGACGAACACCGGGGAGCTGTTTTTT. It codes for CASSQGILRGATNTGELFF.

This clonotype occurred a few times. The chain links TRBV20-1 to TRBJ1-2, with D possibly TRBD1 on 5 matching bases. This CDR3 is 13 amino acids long. The ends were cut back, 3 bases at V and 3 bases at J, with 11 bases in the middle. Germline V gene sequence: CDR1 DFQATT, CDR2 SNEGSKA (reference sequence). This CDR3 reads CSARPGGDYGYTF. For the CDR3, the DNA is TGCAGTGCTAGGCCGGGAGGGGACTATGGCTACACCTTC.

CDR3 DNA: TGTGCCAGCAGCTTAGATTTGGGCCTTAAGATCGGGGAGCTGTTTTTT. It yields the protein CASSLDLGLKIGELFF. The chain recombines TRBV11-2 with TRBJ2-2; no clear D gene. V was trimmed by 0 bases and J by 7 bases, leaving 15 bases between them. The germline V gene encodes CDR1 SGHAT and CDR2 FQNNGV. The CDR3 covers 16 residues.

A few counts support this clonotype. The chain employs TRBV7-7 and TRBJ2-1; the match to TRBD2 covers 8 bases. V shed 3 bases and J 0 bases; nucleotides not matched to a gene: 25. CDR1 is SSHAT, CDR2 FNYEAQ, per germline (reference sequence). This CDR3 region has 23 residues. CDR3 sequence reads: CASSFPRGGEGRQRGSSYNEQFF. CDR3 nucleotide sequence: TGTGCCAGCAGCTTCCCACGGGGTGGCGAGGGAAGACAGCGGGGGAGCTCCTACAATGAGCAGTTCTTC.

This clonotype appeared many times. This chain uses TRBV21-1 with TRBJ1-6. TRBV21-1 is listed as a pseudogene. The CDR3 extends over 13 amino acids. CDR3 sequence: CASSKVGASPLHF. The CDR3 coding sequence is TGTGCCAGCAGCAAAGTAGGAGCTTCACCCCTCCACTTT.

This clonotype was counted ten times or more. CDR3 nucleotide sequence: TGCGCCAGCAGCTTGCGAGGGGGCGTTGAAAAACTGTTTTTT. It is translated as CASSLRGGVEKLFF. The gene calls are TRBV5-1 and TRBJ1-4, with 7 bases matching TRBD1. V was clipped by 1 base and J by 7 bases; unmatched bases: 4. Germline assignment: CDR1 SGHRS and CDR2 YFSETQ. The CDR3 runs 14 residues.

This chain connects TRBV20-1 to TRBJ2-5, with D tentatively TRBD1 (6 bases). In germline, CDR1 is DFQATT, CDR2 SNEGSKA (reference sequence). Between the trimmed V and J ends, which lost 1 base and 9 bases, there was a span of 12 bases. The CDR3 length is 12 residues. CDR3 nucleotides: TGCAGTGCTAGAGTTGGCGAGGGGGCCCAGTACTTC. As protein: CSARVGEGAQYF.

This clonotype was seen a few times. The CDR3 reads CASSPSGRVAEQYF. The CDR3 DNA sequence: TGTGCCAGCAGTCCAAGCGGGAGAGTAGCCGAGCAGTACTTC. The V and J genes are TRBV6-1 and TRBJ2-7, with TRBD2 identical over 8 bases. The CDR3 runs 14 residues. Germline V CDR1 and CDR2: MNHNS, SASEGT. V lost 5 bases, J lost 6 bases, and 9 bases stayed unmatched.

The J gene is TRBJ1-3, the V gene TRBV4-1; unclear D gene. Deletions cut 4 bases from V and 2 bases from J, with 18 bases between. The CDR3 is made up of 17 amino acids. Looked up from germline, CDR1 is MGHRA and CDR2 is YSYEKL. CDR3 loop: CASSPSRPGTAGNTIYF. The CDR3 bases are TGCGCCAGCAGCCCTTCAAGGCCGGGCACGGCTGGAAACACCATATATTTT.

This clonotype has more than one count but fewer than ten. This chain links TRBV5-1 with TRBJ2-3; D uncertain. CDR3 length: 13 amino acids. V was pared by 5 bases and J by 1 base, with 8 bases between. Germline CDR1 is SGHRS and CDR2 is YFSETQ. CDR3 sequence reads: CASSRARTDTQYF. The CDR3, as DNA: TGCGCCAGCAGTAGGGCGCGCACAGATACGCAGTATTTT. The full variable domain, completed using reference TRBV5-1 and TRBJ2-3, is KAGVTQTPRYLIKTRGQQVTLSCSPISGHRSVSWYQQTPGQGLQFLFEYFSETQRNKGNFPGRFSGRQFSNSRSEMNVSTLELGDSALYLCASSRARTDTQYFGPGTRLTVL.

This clonotype turned up a few times. J is TRBJ2-1 and V is TRBV21-1; no DNA check was done on the table's D call, TRBD1. TRBV21-1 is recorded as a pseudogene. The CDR3 has 17 residues. The CDR3 region has the DNA TGTGCCAGCAGCGGCCCGGACAGGGCTAGCTCCTACAATGAGCAGTTCTTC. It codes for CASSGPDRASSYNEQFF.

V is TRBV19 and J is TRBJ2-2; D gene ambiguous. V lost 6 bases to trimming and J lost 1 base, with 15 bases between them. CDR1 LNHDA and CDR2 SQIVND come from the germline V gene (reference sequence). This CDR3 is 16 amino acids long. CDR3 nucleotides: TGTGCCAGTAGCTTAGATCGACTTGTGAACACCGGGGAGCTGTTTTTT. Translating gives CASSLDRLVNTGELFF.

This clonotype was observed a few times. The V and J genes are TRBV7-9 and TRBJ2-2, with D hard to call. This CDR3 comprises 13 residues. Germline values: CDR1 SEHNR, CDR2 FQNEAQ (reference sequence). V was clipped by 1 base and J by 7 bases, with 7 bases between them. The CDR3: CASSLDAIGELFF. CDR3 coding DNA: TGTGCCAGCAGCTTAGACGCCATCGGGGAGCTGTTTTTT.

V gene TRBV29-1 combines with J gene TRBJ2-2; D not resolved. The CDR3 covers 11 residues. Trimming took off 1 base at V and 6 bases at J, with 3 bases between the two ends. Germline CDR1 is SQVTM and CDR2 is ANQGSEA. This chain's CDR3 is CSVEGSGELFF. CDR3 DNA: TGCAGCGTTGAAGGATCCGGGGAGCTGTTTTTT.

This clonotype came up many times. This rearrangement joins TRBV3-1 to TRBJ2-4; TRBD2 agrees at 11 bases. Trimming removed 1 base from V and 4 bases from J; junction bases left unmatched: 3. The CDR3 totals 16 residues. Germline V gene sequence: CDR1 LGHDT, CDR2 YNNKEL (reference sequence). CDR3 sequence (DNA): TGTGCCAGCAGCCAAGCAGGGACTAGCGGAAAAAACATTCAGTACTTC. As protein: CASSQAGTSGKNIQYF. Variable domain in full (rest from reference TRBV3-1 and TRBJ2-4): DTAVSQTPKYLVTQMGNDKSIKCEQNLGHDTMYWYKQDSKKFLKIMFSYNNKELIINETVPNRFSPKSPDKAHLNLHINSLELGDSAVYFCASSQAGTSGKNIQYFGAGTRLSVL.

This clonotype has at least ten counts. V gene TRBV10-3 combines with J gene TRBJ2-3; 8 bases fit TRBD1. The V gene end was trimmed by 10 bases and the J gene end by 6 bases; junction bases not matched to a gene: 15. The CDR3 spans 15 residues. Germline CDR1 ENHRY, CDR2 SYGVKD. This CDR3 reads CATRVGQGASDTQYF. CDR3 coding DNA: TGTGCCACCAGGGTCGGGCAGGGGGCTTCGGATACGCAGTATTTT.

The chain couples TRBV6-5 to TRBJ2-5; possibly TRBD1 or TRBD2 for D (5 bases each). This CDR3 contains 16 residues. The germline gives CDR1 MNHEY, CDR2 SVGAGI. The ends were cut back, 4 bases at V and 0 bases at J, with 15 bases in the middle. Here the CDR3 reads CASSSHGAADQETQYF. In nucleotides, the CDR3 is TGTGCCAGCAGTTCCCACGGGGCTGCGGACCAAGAGACCCAGTACTTC.